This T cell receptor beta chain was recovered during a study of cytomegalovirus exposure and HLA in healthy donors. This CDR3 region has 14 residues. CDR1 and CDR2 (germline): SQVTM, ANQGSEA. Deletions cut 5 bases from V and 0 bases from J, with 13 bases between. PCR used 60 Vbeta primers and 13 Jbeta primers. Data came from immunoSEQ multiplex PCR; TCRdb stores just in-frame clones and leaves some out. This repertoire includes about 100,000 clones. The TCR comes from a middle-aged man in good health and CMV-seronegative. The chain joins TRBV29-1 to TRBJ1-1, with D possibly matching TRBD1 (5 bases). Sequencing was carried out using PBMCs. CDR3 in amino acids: CSVPEQGVNTEAFF. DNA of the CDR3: TGCAGCGTTCCAGAGCAGGGCGTGAACACTGAAGCTTTCTTT.